This is a list of T cell receptor beta chains from one sample in a study of T cells expressing NK-cell markers. TCRdb reprocessed the 5' RACE reads; each CDR3 protein has one entry and no DNA is given. This sample's table has some 150,000 distinct CDR3 sequences. Sequenced sample: blood T cells: a sorted CD56 or NKG2C T cell subset, CD4+ or CD8+ T cells, or bulk PBMC T cells (not recorded which). The receptors stem from a man in his late teens or twenties in good health. Both conserved end residues are part of each CDR3.

v_call	j_call	cdr3_aa
TRBV14	TRBJ2-3	CASSPRQGSGDTQYF
TRBV27	TRBJ2-1	CASGSLTGDPEQFF
TRBV7-9	TRBJ2-2	CASSPGTGSTGELFF
TRBV2	TRBJ1-1	CARKRGTEAFF
TRBV24-1	TRBJ2-2	CATSDFQRDFTGELFF
TRBV27	TRBJ2-7	CASSYSGAAYEQYF
TRBV6-1	TRBJ2-1	CASSGLAGGHHPSEQFF
TRBV10-1	TRBJ2-3	CASRHDRGTRTDTQYF
TRBV6-1	TRBJ1-1	CASRGPKTVNTEAFF
TRBV30	TRBJ2-3	CAWFTGTDTQYF
TRBV4-1	TRBJ2-1	CASSQDSGYNEQFF
TRBV19	TRBJ2-1	CASSILQTGANNEQFF
TRBV7-9	TRBJ2-1	CASSLAGGWEQFF
TRBV6-5	TRBJ1-5	CASSYSDRGGQPQHF
TRBV7-7	TRBJ2-3	CASSLGTGPLRTDTQYF
TRBV29-1	TRBJ2-1	CSVAGPNEQFF
TRBV7-9	TRBJ2-1	CASSSTREPPYNEQFF
TRBV15	TRBJ2-2	CATSRDQRTYQFRGELFF
TRBV7-2	TRBJ2-7	CASSRSGDSYEQYF
TRBV12-3/TRBV12-4	TRBJ1-1	CASSLVGVGDTEAFF
TRBV6-5	TRBJ2-5	CASSSTDAGKTQYF
TRBV3-1	TRBJ1-6	CASSQTGGSPLHF
TRBV7-9	TRBJ2-7	CASSSPLMTYEQYF
TRBV25-1	TRBJ2-1	CASSESPSGNNEQFF
TRBV6-5	TRBJ1-2	CASSYSIVDRESRDGYTF
TRBV30	TRBJ2-7	CAWAFGVEQYF
TRBV11-2	TRBJ2-2	CASSSESGRANTGELFF
TRBV7-2	TRBJ2-1	CASSSSGFSYNEQFF
TRBV6-5	TRBJ1-5	CASSYGGGAPNQPQHF
TRBV7-2	TRBJ1-1	CASSDPGAGDTEAFF
TRBV29-1	TRBJ1-3	CSVEMGPSGNTIYF
TRBV12-3/TRBV12-4	TRBJ2-1	CASSFIANEQFF
TRBV19	TRBJ2-1	CASKGEGLRNEQFF
TRBV7-9	TRBJ2-5	CASSLALGVRNQETQYF
TRBV29-1	TRBJ2-1	CSVEEKGLATSEQFF
TRBV12-3/TRBV12-4	TRBJ2-1	CASRGQGAYNEQFF
TRBV6-5	TRBJ1-1	CASRTRGHTEAFF
TRBV11-2	TRBJ2-7	CASSLARGQGDEQYF
TRBV4-3	TRBJ1-6	CASSQVNGDNSPLHF
TRBV11-2	TRBJ1-1	CASSFGETVNTEAFF
TRBV7-8	TRBJ2-3	CASSTPGTGVTDTQYF
TRBV7-2	TRBJ2-5	CASSRNWGTQETQYF
TRBV6-1	TRBJ2-7	CASSPLRGSSYEQYF
TRBV11-2	TRBJ2-3	CASSRRRGTSEGTDTQYF
TRBV19	TRBJ2-7	CASRPPGQGAYEQYF
TRBV6-2/TRBV6-3	TRBJ2-3	CATSRTSGGTDTQYF
TRBV24-1	TRBJ2-2	CATSDRDSYTGELFF
TRBV5-4	TRBJ2-7	CASSLGAGPVYEQYF
TRBV4-3	TRBJ2-7	CASSQEWASEQYF
TRBV12-3/TRBV12-4	TRBJ2-5	CASSLEGGPSETQYF
TRBV10-3	TRBJ2-3	CAISESASGRGSDTQYF
TRBV19	TRBJ2-1	CASSKGGNEQFF
TRBV12-3/TRBV12-4	TRBJ1-4	CASSSETGSAEKLFF
TRBV7-9	TRBJ1-2	CASSLGGQGLIYGYTF
TRBV19	TRBJ2-1	CASSIALRLGQFF